This T cell receptor beta chain was observed in a study of OX40 agonist ivuxolimab in advanced cancers. Study in general: The treatment was a fully human IgG2 OX40 agonist, ivuxolimab. Dose-escalation patients had hepatocellular carcinoma, melanoma, renal cell or head and neck cancer.

Study results and limitations: Averaged across samples, CD8+ T cells carried more expanded clones than CD4+ did.

Of note for this clone: Its target is not known.

Peripheral blood came from all dose cohorts at three timepoints. Clones were read by immunoSEQ multiplex PCR, and TCRdb kept only the in-frame ones, dropping some. The data hold about 30,000 clones, with approximately 84% observed a single time. V lost 7 bases and J lost 2, with 15 bases in between. Germline lookup yields CDR1 MRHNA and CDR2 SNTAGT. The CDR3 is 15 residues long. This TCR came from an adult with an advanced solid tumor such as melanoma, head and neck, liver or kidney cancer. Sequenced material: CD4+ or CD8+ T cells sorted from blood, taken in a trial of the OX40 agonist ivuxolimab. The V call is TRBV6-4, the J call TRBJ1-3, with D unclear. CDR3 protein: CASKDRASPGNTIYF. Here the CDR3 DNA reads TGTGCCAGCAAGGATAGGGCATCACCTGGAAACACCATATATTTT.